The clone carrying this T cell receptor (beta chain) has a handful of counts. Its antigen remains unknown. These data belong to a study of vaccination effects on CD4 cells after COVID-19. V was shortened by 4 bases and J by 5 bases, with 15 bases between the two germline ends. CDR1 SGHVS and CDR2 FNYEAQ come from the germline V gene. The CDR3 has 15 residues. The table came from immunoSEQ multiplex PCR; TCRdb's copy has only in-frame clones and leaves some out. Found here are fewer than 15,000 clones, around 67% of them singletons; the top ten hold around 33%. ViraFEST used viral peptide pools to expand antigen-specific CD4+ T cells before sequencing. Isolating CD4+ T cells followed approximately ten days of culture. PCR showed that the person got SARS-CoV-2 infection at some point between March and December 2020. Two-dose vaccination with either BNT162b2 or mRNA-1273 was given to the participants.

This chain connects TRBV7-6 to TRBJ2-1, with D perhaps being TRBD1 or TRBD2 (5 bases each). Sequenced material: CD4+ T cells from PBMCs cultured with HCoV-NL63 spike peptides, taken after COVID-19 vaccination. The sequence was collected from a human donor who had a prior SARS-CoV-2 infection. The CDR3 protein is CASSSRDAGDNEQFF. As DNA, the CDR3 is TGTGCCAGCAGCTCCCGGGACGCCGGGGACAATGAGCAGTTCTTC.